The clone carrying this T cell receptor (beta chain) was detected ten times or more. Its antigen is as yet unknown. Researchers took RNA transcripts and amplified the TCR beta CDR3 regions from them. The study used the HTBI primer set for a first-round RT-PCR of the TCR CDR3. TCRdb reprocessed the multiplex PCR reads via MiXCR and lists one record per CDR3 protein. The data contain hundreds of thousands of distinct CDR3 sequences, less than 15% of them singletons. Trimming cost V 1 base and J 3 bases, with 18 bases left between them. CDR3 size: 17 residues. CDR1 and CDR2 from the germline V gene are SEHNR and FQNEAQ (reference sequence). The sample is drawn from a study of T cells in Graves' hyperthyroidism and ophthalmopathy. Whole-study results and caveats: Before onset, ophthalmopathy was predicted by the model a median roughly 6.8 months earlier. Blood also contained most expanded thyroid clonotypes above 0.001.

The rearrangement links TRBV7-9 to TRBJ2-5; a weak D match, TRBD2 (6 bases). The TCR originated in a woman between 18 and 30 years old with Graves' hyperthyroidism. Specimen: blood. The CDR3 DNA follows: TGTGCCAGCAGCTTAGGGGGTATTAGCGGCGGTGAAGAGACCCAGTACTTC. Residues: CASSLGGISGGEETQYF.